The 14 T cell receptor beta chains presented below share a single source sample, sequenced in a study of cytotoxic CD8 clonotypes in ibrutinib-treated CLL. TCRdb's table, derived via immunoSEQ multiplex PCR, lists solely in-frame clones and lacks some. The repertoire holds 270,000 or so clones, with 65% to 85% as singletons. Sample: PBMCs, taken at disease progression, from a patient treated with ibrutinib. These receptors were obtained from a human donor with chronic lymphocytic leukemia.

The chain uses TRBV15 and TRBJ2-7, with no clear D. CDR3 length equals 13 residues. Trimming took 1 base from V and 2 from J, leaving 6 bases between them. From germline, CDR1 is LNHNV and CDR2 YYDKDF (reference sequence). CDR3 coding DNA: TGTGCCACCAGCAGAGTTAACACCTACGAGCAGTACTTC. Its protein is CATSRVNTYEQYF. The full variable domain, with the rest looked up from reference TRBV15 and TRBJ2-7, is DAMVIQNPRYQVTQFGKPVTLSCSQTLNHNVMYWYQQKSSQAPKLLFHYYDKDFNNEADTPDNFQSRRPNTSFCFLDIRSPGLGDTAMYLCATSRVNTYEQYFGPGTRLTVT.

The rearrangement joins TRBV21-1 to TRBJ2-3; whether TRBD1, the table's D call, matches the DNA was not checked. TRBV21-1 is described as a pseudogene. The CDR3 is 17 residues long. The CDR3 region has the DNA TGTGCCAGCAGCAACCCCCGACAGGGGTCTGAGGCAGATACGCAGTATTTT. Protein product: CASSNPRQGSEADTQYF.

In this sample, this clone turned up a few times. The chain carries TRBV18 and TRBJ2-7; D is unresolved. The V gene's germline CDR1 is KGHSH and CDR2 LQKENI. Between the trimmed V and J ends, which lost 0 bases and 0 bases, there was a span of 12 bases. CDR3 length: 16 residues. The CDR3: CASSPPPQHNSYEQYF. CDR3 DNA sequence: TGTGCCAGCTCACCACCTCCCCAGCACAACTCCTACGAGCAGTACTTC.

The rearrangement joins TRBV27 to TRBJ2-7; 11 bases fit TRBD1. With 5 bases clipped from V and 3 bases from J, the junction kept 9 bases outside the gene matches. The CDR3 is made up of 16 amino acids. Germline-derived CDR1 and CDR2 are MNHEY and SMNVEV (reference sequence). DNA for the CDR3: TGTGCCAGCAGTCTCGCCTCTGGGACAGGGGGCTACGAGCAGTACTTC. Protein product: CASSLASGTGGYEQYF.

The J gene is TRBJ1-6, the V gene TRBV9; D perhaps matches TRBD1 (6 bases). Per the germline V gene, CDR1 is SGDLS and CDR2 is YYNGEE. V lost 0 bases and J lost 5, with 9 bases in between. The length of the CDR3 is 15 residues. CDR3 loop: CASSVGGLDNSPLHF. CDR3 sequence (DNA): TGTGCCAGCAGCGTAGGGGGGCTAGATAATTCACCCCTCCACTTT.

This chain joins TRBV11-2 and TRBJ2-1; no clear D. The CDR3 is 13 residues long. V gave up 3 bases and J gave up 6 bases, with 9 bases separating them. The germline gives CDR1 SGHAT, CDR2 FQNNGV. CDR3 in amino acids: CASSFGPFNEQFF. The CDR3 DNA reads TGTGCCAGCAGCTTTGGACCCTTCAATGAGCAGTTCTTC.

The chain recombines TRBV9 with TRBJ2-7; D not certain. With 0 bases removed from V and 2 bases from J, the gap between germline ends came to 15 bases. The CDR3 totals 16 residues. Per the germline V gene, CDR1 is SGDLS and CDR2 is YYNGEE. DNA for the CDR3: TGTGCCAGCAGCGTAGGAGCTAGTTGGGAAACCTACGAGCAGTACTTC. It encodes CASSVGASWETYEQYF.

The V and J genes are TRBV23-1 and TRBJ1-1; 7 bases are a match to TRBD1. TRBV23-1 is an ORF; its function is uncertain. The CDR3 has 17 amino acids. With V trimmed by 5 bases and J by 0 bases, 12 bases remained unmatched. CDR3 nucleotides: TGCGCCAGCAGTAAGACAGGGTGGGGTTCCATGAACACTGAAGCTTTCTTT. Its protein is CASSKTGWGSMNTEAFF.

The CDR3: CASGMMTGDEQYF. The CDR3 DNA is TGTGCCAGTGGAATGATGACAGGGGACGAGCAGTACTTC. This chain connects TRBV19 to TRBJ2-7; 8 bases match TRBD1. CDR1 is LNHDA, CDR2 SQIVND, per germline (reference sequence). This CDR3 contains 13 residues. V trimming: 8 bases; J trimming: 5 bases; junction bases outside the gene matches: 8.

The chain couples TRBV19 to TRBJ2-2; D unresolved. The ends were cut back, 8 bases at V and 6 bases at J, with 10 bases in the middle. The CDR3 is 12 amino acids. The V gene's germline CDR1 is LNHDA and CDR2 SQIVND (reference sequence). CDR3 region: CASGWGPGELFF. The CDR3 DNA reads TGTGCCAGTGGTTGGGGTCCCGGGGAGCTGTTTTTT.

The gene calls are TRBV19 and TRBJ1-1; D possibly corresponds to TRBD1 (5 bases). The CDR3 extends over 12 amino acids. V lost 4 bases to trimming and J lost 4 bases, with 7 bases between them. Germline-derived CDR1 and CDR2 are LNHDA and SQIVND (reference sequence). CDR3 residues: CASSNGGTEAFF. The CDR3 DNA is TGTGCCAGTAGTAATGGGGGCACTGAAGCTTTCTTT.

V gene TRBV4-2 combines with J gene TRBJ2-4; 9 bases map to TRBD2. The ends lost 1 base at V and 6 bases at J; junction bases unmatched: 1. The CDR3 runs to 14 residues. Germline values: CDR1 LGHNA, CDR2 YNFKEQ. The CDR3 sequence is CASSQGLAVNIQYF. The CDR3 coding sequence is TGTGCCAGCAGCCAAGGACTAGCGGTAAACATTCAGTACTTC.

This clone appeared a single time. The rearrangement uses TRBV5-1 and TRBJ2-3, with 8 positions matching TRBD2. Looked up from germline, CDR1 is SGHRS and CDR2 is YFSETQ. Losses at the gene ends were 1 base for V and 0 bases for J; bases not matched to a gene: 7. The CDR3 is 17 residues long. CDR3 DNA sequence: TGCGCCAGCAGCTTGATCACTAGCGGCCTTAGCACAGATACGCAGTATTTT. This codes for CASSLITSGLSTDTQYF.

The rearrangement joins TRBV5-6 to TRBJ2-7, with 8 nucleotides matching TRBD1. J lost 3 bases, V lost 1 base, and 6 bases had no gene match. In germline, CDR1 is SGHDT, CDR2 YYEEEE. CDR3 length equals 15 residues. The CDR3 DNA follows: TGTGCCAGCAGCTTGAATGGACAGGGTTTCTACGAGCAGTACTTC. It specifies CASSLNGQGFYEQYF. Complete variable domain (other parts from reference TRBV5-6 and TRBJ2-7): DAGVTQSPTHLIKTRGQQVTLRCSPKSGHDTVSWYQQALGQGPQFIFQYYEEEERQRGNFPDRFSGHQFPNYSSELNVNALLLGDSALYLCASSLNGQGFYEQYFGPGTRLTVT.